The entry that follows covers one T cell receptor beta chain sequence. This sample is drawn from a study of blood T cell repertoires in COVID-19. About the study: T cells, B-cell-depleted T cells, or PBMCs provided the cDNA or gDNA that served as material.

Method: immunoSEQ multiplex PCR; TCRdb's copy keeps in-frame clones and lacks some. The sample comprises some 70,000 clones, 75% to 85% of which are singletons, and 40% to 45% rests with the top ten. The source is an elderly man with acute or convalescent COVID-19. Material for sequencing was peripheral blood.

The CDR3 bases are TGTGCCACCAGTGATTTTGGGGCCTCGAACACCGGGGAGCTGTTTTTT. Translating it yields CATSDFGASNTGELFF. The genes are TRBV24-1 and TRBJ2-2; weak D call: TRBD1 (5 bases). Trimming cost V 1 base and J 0 bases, with 8 bases left between them. The germline CDR1 and CDR2 sequences are KGHDR and SFDVKD. The CDR3 runs to 16 residues.